This T cell receptor beta chain originates from a study of identical twins. This clonotype was counted only a few times. The antigen is unknown. The germline V gene encodes CDR1 SEHNR and CDR2 FQNEAQ (reference sequence). After removal of 4 bases from V and 0 bases from J, the junction contained 10 bases not matched to a gene. The CDR3 is made up of 18 amino acids. The study, taken as a whole, reports: Memory repertoires showed no such pattern, whereas abundant cord blood beta clonotypes carried fewer insertions.

TCRdb used MiXCR to reprocess the 5' RACE reads, holding one entry per CDR3 protein. The sample consists of around 1.7 million distinct CDR3 sequences, about 30% of them appearing once. This clonotype was sampled from a newborn girl in good health. The V and J genes are TRBV7-9 and TRBJ1-4; 8 bases map to TRBD1. Material: cord blood. The CDR3 spells CASSYGGQVQSTNEKLFF. The CDR3 coding sequence is TGTGCCAGCAGCTACGGGGGACAGGTTCAGTCAACTAATGAAAAACTGTTTTTT.